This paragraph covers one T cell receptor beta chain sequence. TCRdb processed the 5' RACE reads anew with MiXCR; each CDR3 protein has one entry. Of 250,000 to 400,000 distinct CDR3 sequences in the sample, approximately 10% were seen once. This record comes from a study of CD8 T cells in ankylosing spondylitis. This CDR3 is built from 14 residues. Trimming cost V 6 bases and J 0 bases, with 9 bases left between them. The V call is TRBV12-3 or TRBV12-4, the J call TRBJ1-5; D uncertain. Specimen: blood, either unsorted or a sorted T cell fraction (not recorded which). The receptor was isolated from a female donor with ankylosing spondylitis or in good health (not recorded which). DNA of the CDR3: TGTGCCAGCAGATTTGGAAATAGCAATCAGCCCCAGCATTTT. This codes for CASRFGNSNQPQHF.